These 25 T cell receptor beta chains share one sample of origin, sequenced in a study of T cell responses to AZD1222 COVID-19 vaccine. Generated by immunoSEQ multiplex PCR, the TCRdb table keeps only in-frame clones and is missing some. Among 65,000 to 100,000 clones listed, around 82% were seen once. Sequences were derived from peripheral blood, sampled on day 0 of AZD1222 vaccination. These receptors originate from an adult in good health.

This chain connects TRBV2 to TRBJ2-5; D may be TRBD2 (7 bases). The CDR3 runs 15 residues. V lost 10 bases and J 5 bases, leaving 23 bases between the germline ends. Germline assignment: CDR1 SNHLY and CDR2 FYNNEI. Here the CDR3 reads CATKEGGAWRETQYF. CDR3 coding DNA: TGTGCCACCAAAGAGGGGGGGGCCTGGCGGGAGACCCAGTACTTC.

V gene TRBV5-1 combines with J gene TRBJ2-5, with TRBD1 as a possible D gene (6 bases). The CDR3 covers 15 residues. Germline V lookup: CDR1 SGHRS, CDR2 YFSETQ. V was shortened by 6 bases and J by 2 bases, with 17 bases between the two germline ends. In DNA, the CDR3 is TGCGCCAGCACCCGCAGGGGCGATTTTCAAGAGACCCAGTACTTC. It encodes CASTRRGDFQETQYF.

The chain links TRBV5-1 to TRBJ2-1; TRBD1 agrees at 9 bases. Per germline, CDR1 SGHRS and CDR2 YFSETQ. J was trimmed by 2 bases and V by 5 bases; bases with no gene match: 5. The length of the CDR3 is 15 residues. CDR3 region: CASRAGTGTYNEQFF. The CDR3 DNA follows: TGCGCCAGCAGAGCCGGGACAGGGACCTACAATGAGCAGTTCTTC.

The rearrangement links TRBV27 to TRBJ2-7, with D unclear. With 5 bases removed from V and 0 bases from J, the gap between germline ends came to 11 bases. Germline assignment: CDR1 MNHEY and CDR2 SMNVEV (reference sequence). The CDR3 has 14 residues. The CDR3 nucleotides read TGTGCCAGCAGTCACAGTGGTAGCTCCTACGAGCAGTACTTC. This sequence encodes CASSHSGSSYEQYF.

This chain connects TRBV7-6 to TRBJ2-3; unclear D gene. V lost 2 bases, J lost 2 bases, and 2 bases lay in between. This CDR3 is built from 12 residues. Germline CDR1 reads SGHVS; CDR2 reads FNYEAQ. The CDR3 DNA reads TGTGCCAGCAGCTTACCCACAGATACGCAGTATTTT. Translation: CASSLPTDTQYF.

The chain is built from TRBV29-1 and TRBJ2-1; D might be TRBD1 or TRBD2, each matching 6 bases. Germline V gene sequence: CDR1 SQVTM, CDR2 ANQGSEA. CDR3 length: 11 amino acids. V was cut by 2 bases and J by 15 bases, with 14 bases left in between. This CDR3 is CSVERGAASFF. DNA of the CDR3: TGCAGCGTTGAAAGGGGGGCGGCTTCGTTCTTC.

CDR3 sequence (DNA): TGTGCCAGCAGCCCGGGACTAGCCCCAGGCGACAATGAGCAGTTCTTC. Its translation is CASSPGLAPGDNEQFF. The genes are TRBV4-2 and TRBJ2-1, with TRBD2 identical over 9 bases. With 4 bases clipped from V and 5 bases from J, the junction kept 9 bases outside the gene matches. The CDR3 extends over 16 amino acids. Germline CDR1 reads LGHNA; CDR2 reads YNFKEQ.

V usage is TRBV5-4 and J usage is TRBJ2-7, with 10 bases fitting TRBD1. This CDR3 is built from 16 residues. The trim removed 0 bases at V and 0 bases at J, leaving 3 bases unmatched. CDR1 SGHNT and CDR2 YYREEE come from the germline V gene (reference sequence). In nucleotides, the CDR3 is TGTGCCAGCAGCTTGGGGACAGGGGGACTCTCCTACGAGCAGTACTTC. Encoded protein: CASSLGTGGLSYEQYF.

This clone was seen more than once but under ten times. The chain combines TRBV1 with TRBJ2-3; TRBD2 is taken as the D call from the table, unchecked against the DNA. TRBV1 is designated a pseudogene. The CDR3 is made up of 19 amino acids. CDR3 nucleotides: TGCACCAGCAGCCAAGATGTTCTAGCGGGAGGGCCGGGAACAGATACGCAGTATTTT. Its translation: CTSSQDVLAGGPGTDTQYF.

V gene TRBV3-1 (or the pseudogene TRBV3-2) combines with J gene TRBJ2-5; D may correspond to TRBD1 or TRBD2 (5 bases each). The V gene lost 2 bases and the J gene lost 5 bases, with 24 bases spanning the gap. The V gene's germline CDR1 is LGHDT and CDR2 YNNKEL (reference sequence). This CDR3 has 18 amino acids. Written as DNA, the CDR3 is TGTGCCAGCAGCCAACGCCCCCGGGACCCCGGTATGATGGAGACCCAGTACTTC. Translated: CASSQRPRDPGMMETQYF.

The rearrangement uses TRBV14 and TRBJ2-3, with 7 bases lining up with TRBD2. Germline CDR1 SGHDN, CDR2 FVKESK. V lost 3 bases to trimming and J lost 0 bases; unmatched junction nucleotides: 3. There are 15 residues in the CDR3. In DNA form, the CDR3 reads TGTGCCAGCAGCCAGCTAGCGGTTAGCACAGATACGCAGTATTTT. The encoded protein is CASSQLAVSTDTQYF.

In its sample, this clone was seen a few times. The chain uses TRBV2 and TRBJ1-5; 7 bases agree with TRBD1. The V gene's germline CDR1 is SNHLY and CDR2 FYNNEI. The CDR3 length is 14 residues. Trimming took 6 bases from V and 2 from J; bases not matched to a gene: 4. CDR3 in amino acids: CASSWDSGNQPQHF. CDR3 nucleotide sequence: TGTGCCAGCAGCTGGGACAGCGGCAATCAGCCCCAGCATTTT. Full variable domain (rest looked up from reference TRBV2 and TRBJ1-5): EPEVTQTPSHQVTQMGQEVILRCVPISNHLYFYWYRQILGQKVEFLVSFYNNEISEKSEIFDDQFSVERPDGSNFTLKIRSTKLEDSAMYFCASSWDSGNQPQHFGDGTRLSIL.

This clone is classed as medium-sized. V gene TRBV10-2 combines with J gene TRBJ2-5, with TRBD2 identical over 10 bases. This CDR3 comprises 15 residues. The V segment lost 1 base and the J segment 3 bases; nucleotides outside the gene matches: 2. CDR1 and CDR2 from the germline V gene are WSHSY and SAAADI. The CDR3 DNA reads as TGCGCCAGCAGTGAGTGGCTAGCGGGAGAAGAGACCCAGTACTTC. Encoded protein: CASSEWLAGEETQYF.

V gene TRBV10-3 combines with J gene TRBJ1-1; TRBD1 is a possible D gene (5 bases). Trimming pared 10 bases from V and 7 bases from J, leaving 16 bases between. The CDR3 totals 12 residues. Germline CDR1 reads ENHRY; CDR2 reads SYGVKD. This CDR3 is CATYSGTGEAFF. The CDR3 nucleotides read TGTGCCACCTACTCAGGGACTGGTGAAGCTTTCTTT.

The CDR3 here is CASSPGTGNTEAFF. The DNA for the CDR3 is TGCGCCAGCAGCCCCGGGACAGGGAACACTGAAGCTTTCTTT. This chain links TRBV4-1 with TRBJ1-1; 8 bases map to TRBD1. The V gene end was trimmed by 4 bases and the J gene end by 1 base; junction bases not matched to a gene: 2. The CDR3 consists of 14 residues. CDR1 is MGHRA and CDR2 is YSYEKL in the germline V gene.

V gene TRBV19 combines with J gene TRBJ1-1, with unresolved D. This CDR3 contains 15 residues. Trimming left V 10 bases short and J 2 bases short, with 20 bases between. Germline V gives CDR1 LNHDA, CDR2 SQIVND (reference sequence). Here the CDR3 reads CATTPGMGRNTEAFF. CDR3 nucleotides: TGTGCCACCACCCCCGGGATGGGAAGAAACACTGAAGCTTTCTTT.

CDR3 amino acids: CASSYSRGRYGYTF. DNA for the CDR3: TGTGCCAGCAGTTACTCACGGGGCAGATATGGCTACACCTTC. V usage is TRBV6-5 and J usage is TRBJ1-2, with a possible D match to TRBD1 (5 bases). V shed 0 bases and J shed 5 bases, with 10 bases lying between them. The CDR3 has 14 amino acids. Germline CDR1 reads MNHEY; CDR2 reads SVGAGI.

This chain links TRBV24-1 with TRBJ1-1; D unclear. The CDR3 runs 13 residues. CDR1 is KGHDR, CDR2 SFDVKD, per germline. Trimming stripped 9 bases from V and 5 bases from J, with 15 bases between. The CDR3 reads CATHQGGRTEAFF. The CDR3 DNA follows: TGTGCCACCCACCAAGGCGGGCGTACTGAAGCTTTCTTT.

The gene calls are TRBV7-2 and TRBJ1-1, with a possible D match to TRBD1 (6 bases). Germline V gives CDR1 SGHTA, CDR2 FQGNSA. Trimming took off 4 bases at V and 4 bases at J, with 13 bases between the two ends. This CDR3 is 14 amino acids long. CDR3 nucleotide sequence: TGTGCCAGCAGCTCGATGGGGGCGGTCACTGAAGCTTTCTTT. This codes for CASSSMGAVTEAFF. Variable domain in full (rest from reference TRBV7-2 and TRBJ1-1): GAGVSQSPSNKVTEKGKDVELRCDPISGHTALYWYRQSLGQGLEFLIYFQGNSAPDKSGLPSDRFSAERTGGSVSTLTIQRTQQEDSAVYLCASSSMGAVTEAFFGQGTRLTVV.

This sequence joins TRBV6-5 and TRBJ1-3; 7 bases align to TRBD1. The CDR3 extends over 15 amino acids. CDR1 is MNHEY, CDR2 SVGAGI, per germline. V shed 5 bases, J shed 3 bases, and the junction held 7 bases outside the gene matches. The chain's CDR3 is CASSQRGLSGNTIYF. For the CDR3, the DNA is TGTGCCAGCAGTCAAAGGGGGCTAAGTGGAAACACCATATATTTT.

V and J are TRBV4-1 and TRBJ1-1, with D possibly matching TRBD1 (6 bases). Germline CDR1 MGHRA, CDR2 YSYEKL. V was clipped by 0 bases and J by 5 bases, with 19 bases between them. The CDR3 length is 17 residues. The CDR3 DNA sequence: TGCGCCAGCAGCCAAGATGTGGGCTTTGGGGGGCGGACTGAAGCTTTCTTT. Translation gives CASSQDVGFGGRTEAFF.

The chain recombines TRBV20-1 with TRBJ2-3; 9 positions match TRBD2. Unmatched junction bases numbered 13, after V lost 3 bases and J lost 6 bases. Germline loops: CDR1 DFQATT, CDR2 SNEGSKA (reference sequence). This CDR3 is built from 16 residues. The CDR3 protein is CSASPPRGGGRDTQYF. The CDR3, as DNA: TGCAGTGCTAGTCCCCCTCGCGGGGGGGGGCGGGATACGCAGTATTTT.

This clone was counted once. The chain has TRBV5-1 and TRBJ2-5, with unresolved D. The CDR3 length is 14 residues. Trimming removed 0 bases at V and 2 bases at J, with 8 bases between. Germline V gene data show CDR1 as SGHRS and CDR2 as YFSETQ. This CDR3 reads CASSLVLGQETQYF. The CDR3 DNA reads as TGCGCCAGCAGCTTGGTATTGGGACAAGAGACCCAGTACTTC.

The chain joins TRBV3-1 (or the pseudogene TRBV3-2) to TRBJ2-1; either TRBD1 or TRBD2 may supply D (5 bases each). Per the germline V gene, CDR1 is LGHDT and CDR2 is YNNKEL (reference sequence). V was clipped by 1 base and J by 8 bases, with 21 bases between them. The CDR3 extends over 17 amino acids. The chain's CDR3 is CASSQARSGARGHEQFF. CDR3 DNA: TGTGCCAGCAGCCAAGCTCGATCAGGAGCCCGGGGCCATGAGCAGTTCTTC.

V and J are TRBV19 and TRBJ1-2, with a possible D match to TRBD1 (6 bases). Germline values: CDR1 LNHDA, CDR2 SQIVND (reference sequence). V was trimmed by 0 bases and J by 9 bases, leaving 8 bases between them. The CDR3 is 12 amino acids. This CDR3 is CASSIEGASYTF. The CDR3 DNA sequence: TGTGCCAGTAGTATAGAGGGGGCGAGCTACACCTTC.